Described below is a single T cell receptor beta chain sequence and its context. The target antigen is unknown. Libraries were prepared by immunoSEQ multiplex PCR; TCRdb keeps only in-frame clonotypes and omits some of them. Of about 980,000 clones listed, 70% to 85% are singletons. The data belong to a study of shared clonotypes between healthy human individuals. Overall study: The cohort comprised two women and a few men. Their ages spanned 18 to 49 years. Study-wide results and caveats: Clonotype sharing across a few donors was observed for about 4.8% of naive CD4 clonotypes.

CDR3 length: 15 residues. Germline V gene lookup returns CDR1 MGHDK and CDR2 SYGVNS. Trimming stripped 0 bases from V and 0 bases from J, with 5 bases between. Donors were Caucasian adults residing in Nashville, Tennessee, USA. Source material: memory CD4+ T cells sorted from blood. Specified subset: CD45RA-negative fraction. The clonotype originates from a young man in good health. The chain combines TRBV25-1 with TRBJ1-4; D is undetermined. CDR3 in amino acids: CASSEYKTTNEKLFF. The CDR3 nucleotides are TGTGCCAGCAGTGAATATAAAACAACTAATGAAAAACTGTTTTTT.